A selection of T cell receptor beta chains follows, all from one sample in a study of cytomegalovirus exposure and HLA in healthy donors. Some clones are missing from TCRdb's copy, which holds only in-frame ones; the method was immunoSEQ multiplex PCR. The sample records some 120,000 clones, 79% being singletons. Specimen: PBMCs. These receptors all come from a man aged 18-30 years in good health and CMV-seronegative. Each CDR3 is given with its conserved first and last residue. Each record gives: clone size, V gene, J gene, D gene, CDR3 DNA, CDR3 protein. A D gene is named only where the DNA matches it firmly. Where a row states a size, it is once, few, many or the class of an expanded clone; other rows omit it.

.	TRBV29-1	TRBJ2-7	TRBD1	TGCAGCGTTGGGGACAGGGGGTACGAGCAGTACTTC	CSVGDRGYEQYF
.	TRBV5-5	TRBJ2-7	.	TGTGCCAGCAGCTTTACAGGGACCTCCTACGAGCAGTACTTC	CASSFTGTSYEQYF
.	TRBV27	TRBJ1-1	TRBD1	TGTGCCAGCAGTCTCCGGACAGGGGGGGGCACTGAAGCTTTCTTT	CASSLRTGGGTEAFF
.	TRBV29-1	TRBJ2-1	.	TGCAGCGTTATCGCGATCGGGAGCGCCAATGAGCAGTTCTTC	CSVIAIGSANEQFF
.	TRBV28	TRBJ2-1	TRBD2	TGTGCCAGCAGTTTATACACTAGCGGGAGTATTACCAATGAGCAGTTCTTC	CASSLYTSGSITNEQFF
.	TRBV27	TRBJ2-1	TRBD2	TGTGCCAGCAGTTTATTTACGGTTAGATTCGGGACTAGCGAGTACAATGAGCAGTTCTTC	CASSLFTVRFGTSEYNEQFF
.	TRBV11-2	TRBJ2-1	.	TGTGCCAGCAGCTTAGGTTTCGCTAGCTCCTACAATGAGCAGTTCTTC	CASSLGFASSYNEQFF
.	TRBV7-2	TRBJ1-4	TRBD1	TGTGCCAGCAGCCGAGGACAGGGGTTAGAACTGTTTTTT	CASSRGQGLELFF
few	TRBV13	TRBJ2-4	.	TGTGCCAGCAGAGGCCAGGCCTCAAACATTCAGTACTTC	CASRGQASNIQYF
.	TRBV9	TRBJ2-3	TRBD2	TGTGCCAGCAGCCCCCGACTAGCGGCAAGCACAGATACGCAGTATTTT	CASSPRLAASTDTQYF
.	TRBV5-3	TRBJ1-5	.	TGTGCCAGAAGCCGCGGGGTTCAGCCCCAGCATTTT	CARSRGVQPQHF